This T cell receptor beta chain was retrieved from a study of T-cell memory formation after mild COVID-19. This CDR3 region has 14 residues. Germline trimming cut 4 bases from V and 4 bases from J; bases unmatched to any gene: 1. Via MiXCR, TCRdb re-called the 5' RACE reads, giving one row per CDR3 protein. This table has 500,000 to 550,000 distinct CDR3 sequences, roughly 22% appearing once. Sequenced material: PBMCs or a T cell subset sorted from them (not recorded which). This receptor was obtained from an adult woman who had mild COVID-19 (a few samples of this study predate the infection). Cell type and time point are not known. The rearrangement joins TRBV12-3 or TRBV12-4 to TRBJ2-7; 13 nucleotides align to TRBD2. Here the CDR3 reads CASSSTSGRYEQYF. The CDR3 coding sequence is TGTGCCAGCAGTTCGACTAGCGGGAGGTACGAGCAGTACTTC.